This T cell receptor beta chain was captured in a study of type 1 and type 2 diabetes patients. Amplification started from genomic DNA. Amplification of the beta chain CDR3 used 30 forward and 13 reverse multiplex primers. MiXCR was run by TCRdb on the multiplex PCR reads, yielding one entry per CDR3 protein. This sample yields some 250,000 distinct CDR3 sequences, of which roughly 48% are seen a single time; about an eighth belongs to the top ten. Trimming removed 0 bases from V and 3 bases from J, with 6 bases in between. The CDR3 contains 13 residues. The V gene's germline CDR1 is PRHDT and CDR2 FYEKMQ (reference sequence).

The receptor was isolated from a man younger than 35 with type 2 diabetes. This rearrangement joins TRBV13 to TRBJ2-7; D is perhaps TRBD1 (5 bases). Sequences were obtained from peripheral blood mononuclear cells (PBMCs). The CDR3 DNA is TGTGCCAGCAGCTTAGGACAGGTCTACGAGCAGTACTTC. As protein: CASSLGQVYEQYF.